This TCR beta chain was observed in a study of blood T cell repertoires in COVID-19. Method: immunoSEQ multiplex PCR; TCRdb's copy keeps in-frame clones and lacks some. There are hundreds of thousands of clones in the sample; around nine tenths occur only once, and about 5.7% lies in the top ten. Cohorts were determined from participant-reported clinical history. The CDR3 is 15 residues long. The V and J ends lost 4 bases and 6 bases, in that order; junction bases with no gene match: 7. Germline CDR1 GTSNPN, CDR2 SVGIG (reference sequence). Sequencing input: PBMCs or T cells enriched from blood (not recorded which). The TCR sequence derives from a woman in her 40s who had recovered from COVID-19. The rearrangement uses TRBV30 and TRBJ2-2; 11 bases align to TRBD2. DNA of the CDR3: TGTGCCTGGATGGGACTAGCGGCCGTGGCCGGGGAGCTGTTTTTT. It translates to CAWMGLAAVAGELFF.